Following are 10 T cell receptor beta chains from one sample sequenced in a study of T cells after yellow fever vaccination. TCRdb ran MiXCR on the 5' RACE reads and lists one entry per CDR3 protein. Altogether roughly 310,000 distinct CDR3 sequences are present, roughly 9.4% being singletons, with the ten largest covering about a sixth. The sequences come from PBMCs, collected on the day of the first yellow fever vaccination. These receptors were taken from a man aged 18-30 years who received the YFV17D yellow fever vaccine.

This clonotype was observed at least ten times. The chain joins TRBV5-1 to TRBJ2-1; tentative D call: TRBD2 (7 bases). V was cut by 1 base and J by 6 bases, with 14 bases left in between. CDR1 is SGHRS, CDR2 YFSETQ, per germline. This CDR3 is 15 amino acids long. In DNA form, the CDR3 reads TGCGCCAGCAGCTTGTCGGGGGGCCCTAGCAATGAGCAGTTCTTC. This sequence encodes CASSLSGGPSNEQFF.

In its sample, this clonotype was seen a few times. The chain is built from TRBV7-2 and TRBJ2-2; no definite D call. Trimming removed 5 bases from V and 4 bases from J, with 14 bases in between. This CDR3 is built from 15 residues. The germline gives CDR1 SGHTA, CDR2 FQGNSA. The CDR3 here is CASSPPWRITGELFF. CDR3 nucleotide sequence: TGTGCCAGCAGCCCTCCGTGGCGGATCACCGGGGAGCTGTTTTTT.

The V and J genes are TRBV12-3 or TRBV12-4 and TRBJ2-2, with TRBD2 matching over 8 bases. The CDR3 covers 14 residues. Losses at the gene ends were 7 bases for V and 7 bases for J; bases not matched to a gene: 8. The CDR3 DNA reads as TGTGCCAGCACCCCGAGACTAGCGCTCGGGGAGCTGTTTTTT. This encodes CASTPRLALGELFF.

Only a few counts were recorded for this clonotype. The V and J genes are TRBV15 and TRBJ1-5; the D gene is possibly TRBD1 (5 bases). Germline loops: CDR1 LNHNV, CDR2 YYDKDF (reference sequence). V lost 8 bases and J lost 0, with 8 bases in between. CDR3 size: 13 residues. As DNA, the CDR3 is TGTGCCACCTCGCAGGGTAGCAATCAGCCCCAGCATTTT. Translating gives CATSQGSNQPQHF.

This clonotype has more than one count but fewer than ten. The V call is TRBV19, the J call TRBJ1-2, with D unresolved. This CDR3 region has 15 residues. CDR1 and CDR2 (germline): LNHDA, SQIVND (reference sequence). V lost 6 bases and J 0 bases, leaving 14 bases between the germline ends. In DNA form, the CDR3 reads TGTGCCAGTAGCGCCGTACTGGGGTCTAACTATGGCTACACCTTC. Protein: CASSAVLGSNYGYTF.

This clonotype has a count of ten or more. CDR3 in DNA: TGTGCCAGCAGCTTAGCGGTCGGGGCGGGTGGAAACACCATATATTTT. As protein: CASSLAVGAGGNTIYF. The chain joins TRBV7-2 to TRBJ1-3; tentative D call: TRBD1 (5 bases). The length of the CDR3 is 16 residues. V was pared by 0 bases and J by 3 bases, with 12 bases between. Looked up from germline, CDR1 is SGHTA and CDR2 is FQGNSA. Variable domain in full (rest from reference TRBV7-2 and TRBJ1-3): GAGVSQSPSNKVTEKGKDVELRCDPISGHTALYWYRQSLGQGLEFLIYFQGNSAPDKSGLPSDRFSAERTGGSVSTLTIQRTQQEDSAVYLCASSLAVGAGGNTIYFGEGSWLTVV.

V and J are TRBV5-1 and TRBJ2-5; D perhaps matches TRBD2 (6 bases). The CDR3 has 14 amino acids. Germline values: CDR1 SGHRS, CDR2 YFSETQ. V was cut by 1 base and J by 7 bases, with 14 bases left in between. CDR3 protein: CASSLYGGEGTQYF. The CDR3, as DNA: TGCGCCAGCAGCTTGTACGGCGGGGAAGGGACCCAGTACTTC.

This clonotype occurred a few times. The chain has TRBV4-1 and TRBJ2-3, with TRBD2 matching over 16 bases. Germline V gene sequence: CDR1 MGHRA, CDR2 YSYEKL. With 1 base clipped from V and 4 bases from J, the junction kept 5 bases outside the gene matches. This CDR3 comprises 18 residues. CDR3 nucleotides: TGCGCCAGCAGCCAAGCGGGACTAGCGGGGGGGCGCGCAGATACGCAGTATTTT. It specifies CASSQAGLAGGRADTQYF.

This clonotype was observed a few times. The CDR3 loop is CASSIGQGSEAFF. The DNA for the CDR3 is TGTGCCAGTAGTATCGGGCAGGGCTCTGAAGCTTTCTTT. The V gene is TRBV19, the J gene TRBJ1-1; TRBD1 is a possible D gene (5 bases). Germline V CDR1 and CDR2: LNHDA, SQIVND (reference sequence). CDR3 size: 13 residues. Trimming shortened V by 3 bases and J by 6 bases, and 11 bases separated the two germline ends.

This clonotype was seen ten or more times. The chain carries TRBV5-1 and TRBJ1-1; no firm D call. Trimming removed 2 bases at V and 0 bases at J, with 11 bases between. This CDR3 is 15 amino acids long. Germline CDR1 SGHRS, CDR2 YFSETQ. The CDR3 reads CASSLGRLMNTEAFF. CDR3 DNA sequence: TGCGCCAGCAGCTTAGGCAGACTAATGAACACTGAAGCTTTCTTT.